This TCR beta chain came from a study of blood T cell repertoires in COVID-19 (dated by TCRdb to the early 2020s). Regarding the complete study: Samples from collaborators originated in the United States, Italy and Spain and spanned both the acute and convalescent phases of COVID-19. The samples were drawn from the first 160 participants of the ongoing ImmuneRACE study and from 1,254 subjects provided by 6 global collaborators. HLA class I and class II types, where available, came from metadata supplied by the sample provider rather than from assay-based typing. The repertoires were released in a freely available public database intended as a resource for research on the immune response to SARS-CoV-2. The sample metadata nearly always contained a de-identified subject ID, COVID-19 status, age in years and sex. The dataset comprised deeply sampled blood TCRbeta repertoires from subjects exposed to, actively infected with, or recovered from COVID-19. The material from the prospective study consisted of cDNA or gDNA derived from T cells, B-cell-depleted T cells, or PBMCs. What the research found in general, with its limitations: The quantity of clinical and demographic metadata differed by source and by participant and was supplied without curation.

Participants in the prospective study were enrolled through a virtual design, were aged roughly 18 to 100 years, and lived in roughly 26 United States geographic areas. In the prospective study, cohorts were assigned on the basis of participant-reported clinical history obtained from a screening survey and a study questionnaire. ImmuneRACE Cohort 3 recovered participants were defined by two consecutive negative NP/OP PCR tests, healthcare professional clearance, or symptom resolution. Mobile phlebotomists in the prospective study collected whole blood, serum and a nasopharyngeal or oropharyngeal swab from every participant. Additional blood draws and questionnaires over an approximately two-month period could optionally be provided by prospective study participants. Before DNA extraction, prospective study blood samples were shipped either frozen or at room temperature. About this clone itself: The target of this receptor is not known. Per-base quality was not reported, and no clone a single base away is much larger than it.

TCRbeta CDR3 regions were amplified from genomic DNA by means of the immunoSEQ Assay, a bias-controlled multiplex PCR. The original pipeline was this. The number of nucleated cells in each sample was estimated from the amplification of reference gene primers within the assay. To quantify the absolute abundance of each unique TCRbeta CDR3 rearrangement, sequence reads were collapsed and filtered. For each sample, productive Simpson clonality was calculated as the square root of Simpson's diversity index over productive rearrangements. TCRdb limited this immuneACCESS table to in-frame rearrangements with V and J called. A share of clones is missing; checked studies link under half to unresolved V genes, and the rest is unexplained. The V and J calls and clone size come from that table; D and trimming were worked out from the DNA. Present in this sample are a few hundred thousand clones, around 83% of which were seen just once. The ten biggest clones cover 5% to 5.5% of the sample.

Germline trimming amounts to 3 bases on V and 8 bases on J, with 3 as the count of junction bases outside the gene matches. CDR1 and CDR2, looked up from the germline V gene (reference sequence), are DFQATT and SNEGSKA. The CDR3, cysteine through phenylalanine, is 11 amino acids long. Only the CDR3 region is kept as DNA, spanning 33 bases read in frame from base 1. This clonotype was sampled from a woman in her forties or fifties who had recovered from COVID-19. The chain employs TRBV20-1 and TRBJ1-2; TRBD1 aligns with 7 central bases. Material: PBMCs or T cells enriched from blood (not recorded which). CDR3 protein: CSARSGGGYTF. The DNA sequence follows: TGCAGTGCTAGGTCAGGGGGAGGCTACACCTTC.